Following are 19 T cell receptor beta chains from one sample sequenced in a study of regulatory T cells in long-lasting Graves disease. Noted time point: newly diagnosed GD, antithyroid drugs for less than 3 months. PBMCs provided the RNA from which the TCR library was made. Building the TCR beta libraries relied on iRepertoire HTBI primers, and CDR3 regions underwent Arm-PCR. TCRdb re-called the multiplex PCR reads through MiXCR, storing one row per CDR3 protein. Of a few hundred thousand distinct CDR3 sequences listed, 18% are singletons. Another study also made use of these data, one on T cells in Graves' hyperthyroidism and ophthalmopathy.

The sequenced sample was peripheral blood mononuclear cells (PBMCs), obtained at new diagnosis, from a patient treated with antithyroid drugs. The receptors were gathered from a woman aged 25 to 39 with Graves disease.

This clonotype was observed at least ten times. V is TRBV7-3 and J is TRBJ2-3; D is possibly TRBD2 (7 bases). Germline V gives CDR1 SGHTA, CDR2 FQGTGA. The CDR3 is 14 amino acids. V was cut by 7 bases and J by 6 bases, with 17 bases left in between. The DNA for the CDR3 is TGTGCCAGCACCTTCGGGGGGCCCCTTGATACGCAGTATTTT. It is translated as CASTFGGPLDTQYF.

This clonotype occurred a few times. A clone one base away is much larger, so this may be a read error. This sequence joins TRBV11-2 and TRBJ2-7; D is uncertain. The germline V gene has CDR1 SGHAT and CDR2 FQNNGV. This CDR3 has 12 amino acids. This chain's CDR3 is CTSSLVAYEQYF. DNA of the CDR3: TGTACCAGCAGCTTAGTTGCCTACGAGCAGTACTTC.

The table lists this clonotype with many counts. The gene calls are TRBV6-1 and TRBJ1-2, with D maybe TRBD1 (5 bases). This CDR3 is 13 amino acids long. V was shortened by 5 bases and J by 7 bases, with 14 bases between the two germline ends. Germline loops: CDR1 MNHNS, CDR2 SASEGT. CDR3 loop: CASSIDRISGYTF. The CDR3 DNA reads as TGTGCCAGCAGTATAGACAGAATTTCTGGCTACACCTTC.

This clonotype was observed many times. The V and J genes are TRBV14 and TRBJ1-6, with D perhaps matching TRBD1 (6 bases). V was shortened by 1 base and J by 7 bases, with 8 bases between the two germline ends. The CDR3 is made up of 14 amino acids. Per germline, CDR1 SGHDN and CDR2 FVKESK. CDR3 sequence (DNA): TGTGCCAGCAGCCAAGCAGGGGTAAATTCACCCCTCCACTTT. Its translation is CASSQAGVNSPLHF.

This clonotype was counted at least ten times. The V and J genes are TRBV5-6 and TRBJ2-5; D is tentatively TRBD1 or TRBD2 (5 bases each). V lost 1 base and J 2 bases, leaving 12 bases between the germline ends. There are 15 residues in the CDR3. The V gene's germline CDR1 is SGHDT and CDR2 YYEEEE. CDR3 DNA: TGTGCCAGCAGCTTGAAGGGGTGGAGGCAAGAGACCCAGTACTTC. It encodes CASSLKGWRQETQYF. The full variable domain, rest sourced from reference TRBV5-6 and TRBJ2-5, is DAGVTQSPTHLIKTRGQQVTLRCSPKSGHDTVSWYQQALGQGPQFIFQYYEEEERQRGNFPDRFSGHQFPNYSSELNVNALLLGDSALYLCASSLKGWRQETQYFGPGTRLLVL.

The genes are TRBV12-3 or TRBV12-4 and TRBJ1-2, with a possible D match to TRBD1 (6 bases). The CDR3 extends over 13 amino acids. Trimming shortened V by 7 bases and J by 8 bases, and 17 bases separated the two germline ends. The CDR3 coding sequence is TGTGCCAGCACCAGGACAGCCAAAAGCGGCTACACCTTC. This encodes CASTRTAKSGYTF.

This clonotype appeared many times. V is TRBV12-3 or TRBV12-4 and J is TRBJ1-5, with D unresolved. V gave up 5 bases and J gave up 9 bases, with 11 bases separating them. This CDR3 is 12 amino acids long. CDR3 residues: CASSVTSGPQHF. As DNA, the CDR3 is TGTGCCAGCAGTGTGACCAGTGGGCCCCAGCATTTT.

In its sample, this clonotype was seen many times. The chain is built from TRBV5-1 and TRBJ2-7, with 7 nucleotides matching TRBD2. This CDR3 contains 15 residues. With V trimmed by 0 bases and J by 3 bases, 6 bases remained unmatched. Germline V gene lookup returns CDR1 SGHRS and CDR2 YFSETQ. CDR3 nucleotides: TGCGCCAGCAGCTTGGTAGCGACTAGCTTCTACGAGCAGTACTTC. It specifies CASSLVATSFYEQYF.

The table lists this clonotype with many counts. This chain uses TRBV7-8 with TRBJ2-5; D tentatively fits TRBD1 or TRBD2 (5 bases each). Trimming removed 5 bases from V and 1 base from J, with 14 bases in between. Germline loops: CDR1 SGHVS, CDR2 FQNEAQ. This CDR3 is 15 amino acids long. CDR3 region: CASSRGRTTQETQYF. In DNA, the CDR3 is TGTGCCAGCAGCCGGGGACGTACGACCCAAGAGACCCAGTACTTC.

This clonotype has ten or more counts. The CDR3 loop is CASSLWDRVYNSPLHF. The CDR3 nucleotides read TGTGCCAGCAGTTTATGGGACAGGGTTTATAATTCACCCCTCCACTTT. V usage is TRBV27 and J usage is TRBJ1-6, with 9 bases aligning to TRBD1. With 1 base clipped from V and 4 bases from J, the junction kept 2 bases outside the gene matches. This CDR3 region has 16 residues. The germline V gene has CDR1 MNHEY and CDR2 SMNVEV (reference sequence).

This clonotype showed up many times. The gene calls are TRBV5-6 and TRBJ1-2; 8 bases match TRBD1. The CDR3 is 12 residues long. Germline trimming cut 8 bases from V and 5 bases from J; bases unmatched to any gene: 5. CDR1 SGHDT and CDR2 YYEEEE come from the germline V gene. For the CDR3, the DNA is TGTGCCAGTGGACAGGGTCGGTATGGCTACACCTTC. This codes for CASGQGRYGYTF. The full variable domain, with the rest looked up from reference TRBV5-6 and TRBJ1-2, is DAGVTQSPTHLIKTRGQQVTLRCSPKSGHDTVSWYQQALGQGPQFIFQYYEEEERQRGNFPDRFSGHQFPNYSSELNVNALLLGDSALYLCASGQGRYGYTFGSGTRLTVV.

This clonotype was counted at least ten times. The CDR3, as DNA: TGTGCCAGCAGCTTAGAGGGTCCTACCCCCTACGAAAAACTGTTTTTT. Protein sequence: CASSLEGPTPYEKLFF. V usage is TRBV7-2 and J usage is TRBJ1-4; D uncertain. This CDR3 is 16 amino acids long. CDR1 and CDR2 (germline): SGHTA, FQGNSA. Deletions cut 1 base from V and 8 bases from J, with 17 bases between.

This clonotype was picked up a small number of times. The CDR3, as DNA: TGTGCCACCAGCAGGAACACCGGGGAGCTGTTTTTT. As protein: CATSRNTGELFF. The rearrangement joins TRBV15 to TRBJ2-2; D uncertain. Trimming left V 3 bases short and J 1 base short, with 0 bases between. Germline V gives CDR1 LNHNV, CDR2 YYDKDF (reference sequence). The CDR3 has 12 amino acids.

This clonotype was seen at least ten times. The V call is TRBV2, the J call TRBJ1-5; 8 nucleotides match TRBD1. This CDR3 is 14 amino acids long. Trimming at V came to 6 bases and at J to 4 bases, leaving 5 bases not matched to a gene. Germline loops: CDR1 SNHLY, CDR2 FYNNEI. The CDR3 loop reads CASRDRVANQPQHF. CDR3 DNA: TGTGCCAGCAGGGACAGGGTGGCAAATCAGCCCCAGCATTTT.

Details on this clonotype: Only one base separates this from a far larger clonotype, so it likely reflects a read error. The rearrangement uses TRBV2 and TRBJ2-3; D might be TRBD1 or TRBD2, each matching 5 bases. The DNA end is more similar to TRBJ2-1, so the J call may be wrong. The CDR3 loop spans 14 amino acids. Germline V lookup: CDR1 SNHLY, CDR2 FYNNEI. For the CDR3, the DNA is TGTGCCAGCAGTCCGAGGCTAGGGGAGAATGAGCAGTTCTTC. This gives the protein CASSPRLGENEQFF.

The rearrangement uses TRBV3-1 and TRBJ2-5; D remains unclear. The germline V and J ends were trimmed by 2 bases and 5 bases, with 9 bases remaining between them. Germline assignment: CDR1 LGHDT and CDR2 YNNKEL (reference sequence). CDR3 size: 13 residues. The CDR3 protein is CASSQRTPETQYF. The CDR3 DNA reads TGTGCCAGCAGCCAAAGGACCCCGGAGACCCAGTACTTC.

Ten or more counts support this clonotype. V usage is TRBV20-1 and J usage is TRBJ2-7, with 8 bases identical to TRBD1. The V gene's germline CDR1 is DFQATT and CDR2 SNEGSKA (reference sequence). The V gene end was trimmed by 6 bases and the J gene end by 5 bases; junction bases not matched to a gene: 3. There are 11 residues in the CDR3. CDR3 nucleotides: TGCAGTGCAAAACAGGGGGACGAGCAGTACTTC. Amino acids: CSAKQGDEQYF.

This clonotype was seen many times. J is TRBJ1-2 and V is TRBV6-1; unclear D gene. Germline lookup yields CDR1 MNHNS and CDR2 SASEGT. V was trimmed by 4 bases and J by 3 bases, leaving 12 bases between them. The CDR3 is made up of 14 amino acids. This CDR3 is CASSATTRDYGYTF. CDR3 coding DNA: TGTGCCAGCAGTGCTACAACAAGGGACTATGGCTACACCTTC.

This clonotype was seen repeatedly, ten times or more. V usage is TRBV14 and J usage is TRBJ2-1; tentative D call: TRBD2 (6 bases). The CDR3 spans 13 residues. V lost 1 base and J lost 7, with 8 bases in between. CDR1 is SGHDN and CDR2 is FVKESK in the germline V gene. The CDR3 bases are TGTGCCAGCAGCCAAGGGACTAATAATGAGCAGTTCTTC. Residues: CASSQGTNNEQFF.